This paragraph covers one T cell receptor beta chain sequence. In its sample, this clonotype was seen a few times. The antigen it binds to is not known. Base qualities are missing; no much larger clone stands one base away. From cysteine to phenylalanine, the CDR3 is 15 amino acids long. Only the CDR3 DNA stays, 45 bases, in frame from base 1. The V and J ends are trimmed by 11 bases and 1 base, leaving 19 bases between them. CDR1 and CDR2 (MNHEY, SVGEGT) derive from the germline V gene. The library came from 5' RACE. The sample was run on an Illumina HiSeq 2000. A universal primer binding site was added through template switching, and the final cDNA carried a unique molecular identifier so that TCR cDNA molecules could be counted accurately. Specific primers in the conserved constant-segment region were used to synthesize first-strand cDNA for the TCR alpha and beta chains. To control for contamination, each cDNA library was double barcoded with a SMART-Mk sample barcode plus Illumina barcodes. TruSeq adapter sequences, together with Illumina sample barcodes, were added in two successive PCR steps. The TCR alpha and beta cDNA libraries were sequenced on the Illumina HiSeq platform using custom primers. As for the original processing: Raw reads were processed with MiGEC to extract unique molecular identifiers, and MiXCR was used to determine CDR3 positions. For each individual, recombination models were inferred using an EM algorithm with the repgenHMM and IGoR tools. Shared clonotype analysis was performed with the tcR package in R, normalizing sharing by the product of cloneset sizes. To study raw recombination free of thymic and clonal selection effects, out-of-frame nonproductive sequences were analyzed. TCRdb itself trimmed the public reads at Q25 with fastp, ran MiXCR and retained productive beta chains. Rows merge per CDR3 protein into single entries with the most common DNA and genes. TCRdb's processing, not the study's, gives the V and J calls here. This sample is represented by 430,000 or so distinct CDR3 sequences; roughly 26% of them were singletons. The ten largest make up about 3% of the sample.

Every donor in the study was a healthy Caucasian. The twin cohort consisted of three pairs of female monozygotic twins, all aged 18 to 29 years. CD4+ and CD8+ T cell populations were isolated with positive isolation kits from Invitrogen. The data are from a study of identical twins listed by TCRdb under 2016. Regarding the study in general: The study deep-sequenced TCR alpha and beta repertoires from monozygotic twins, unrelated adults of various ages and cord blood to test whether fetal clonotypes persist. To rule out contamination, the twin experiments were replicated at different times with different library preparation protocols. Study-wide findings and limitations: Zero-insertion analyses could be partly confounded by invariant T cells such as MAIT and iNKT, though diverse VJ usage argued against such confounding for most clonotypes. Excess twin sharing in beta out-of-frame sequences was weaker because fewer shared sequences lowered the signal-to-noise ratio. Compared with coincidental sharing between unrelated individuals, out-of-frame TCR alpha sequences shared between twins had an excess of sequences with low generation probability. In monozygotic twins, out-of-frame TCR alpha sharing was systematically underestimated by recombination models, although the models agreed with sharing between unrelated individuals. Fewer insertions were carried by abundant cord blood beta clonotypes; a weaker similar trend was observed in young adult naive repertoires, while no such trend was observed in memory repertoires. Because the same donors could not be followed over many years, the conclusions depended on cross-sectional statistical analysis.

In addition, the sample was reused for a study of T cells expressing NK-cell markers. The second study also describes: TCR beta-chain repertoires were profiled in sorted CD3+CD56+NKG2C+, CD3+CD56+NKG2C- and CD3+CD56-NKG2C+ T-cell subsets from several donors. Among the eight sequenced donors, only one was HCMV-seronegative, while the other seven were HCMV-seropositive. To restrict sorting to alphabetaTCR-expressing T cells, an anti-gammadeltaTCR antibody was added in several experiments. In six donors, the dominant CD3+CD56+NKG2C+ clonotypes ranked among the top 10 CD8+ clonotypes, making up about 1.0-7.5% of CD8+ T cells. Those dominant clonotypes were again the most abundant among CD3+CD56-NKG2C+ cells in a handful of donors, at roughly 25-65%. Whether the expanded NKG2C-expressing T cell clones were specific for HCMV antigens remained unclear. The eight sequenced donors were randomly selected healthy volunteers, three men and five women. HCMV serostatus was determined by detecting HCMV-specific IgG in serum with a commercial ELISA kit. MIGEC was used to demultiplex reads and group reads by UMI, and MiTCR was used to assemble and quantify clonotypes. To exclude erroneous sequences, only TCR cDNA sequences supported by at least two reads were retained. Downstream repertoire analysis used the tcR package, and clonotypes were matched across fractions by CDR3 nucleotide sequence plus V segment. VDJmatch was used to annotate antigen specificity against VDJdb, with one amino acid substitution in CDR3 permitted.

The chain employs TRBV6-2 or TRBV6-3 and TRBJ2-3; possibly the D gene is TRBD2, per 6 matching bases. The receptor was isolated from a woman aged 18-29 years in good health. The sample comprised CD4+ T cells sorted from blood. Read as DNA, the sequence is TGTGCCTCCCGACCTCGGGGGAAGGGCACAGATACGCAGTATTTT. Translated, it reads CASRPRGKGTDTQYF.